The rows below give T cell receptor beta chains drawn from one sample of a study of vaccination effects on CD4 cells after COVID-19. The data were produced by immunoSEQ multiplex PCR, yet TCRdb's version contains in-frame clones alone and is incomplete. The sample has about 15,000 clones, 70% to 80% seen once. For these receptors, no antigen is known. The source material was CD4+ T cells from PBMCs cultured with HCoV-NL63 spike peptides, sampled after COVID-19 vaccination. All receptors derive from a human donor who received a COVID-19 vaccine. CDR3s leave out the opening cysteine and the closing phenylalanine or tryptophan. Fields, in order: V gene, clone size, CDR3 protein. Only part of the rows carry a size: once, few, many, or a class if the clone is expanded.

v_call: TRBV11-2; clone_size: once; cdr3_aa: ASSLFWGGRNEKLF
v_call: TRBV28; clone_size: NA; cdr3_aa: ASQTINEKLF
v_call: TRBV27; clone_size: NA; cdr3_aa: ASSRGAGYT
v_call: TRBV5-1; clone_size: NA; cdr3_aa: ASSAGQTNTEAF
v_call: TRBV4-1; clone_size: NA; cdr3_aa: ASSQEHLVSPLH
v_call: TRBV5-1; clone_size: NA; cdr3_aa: ASSVTSGPQGTQY
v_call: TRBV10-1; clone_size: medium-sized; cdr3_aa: ASTIETGISGNTIY
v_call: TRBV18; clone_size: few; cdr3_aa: ASSPATPLRGGYGYT
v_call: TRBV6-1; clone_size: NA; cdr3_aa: ASSEAWTSGGKLF
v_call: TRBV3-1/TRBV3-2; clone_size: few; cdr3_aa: ASIKSGANVLT
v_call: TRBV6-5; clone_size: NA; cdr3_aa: ASSPTGQDYGYT
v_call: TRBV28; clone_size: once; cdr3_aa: ASSPPTSGLYTGELF
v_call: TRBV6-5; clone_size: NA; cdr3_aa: ASSYRNTEAF
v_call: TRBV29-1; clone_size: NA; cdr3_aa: SVAKASMTGWGADTQY
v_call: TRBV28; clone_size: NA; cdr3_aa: ASSVPAYAETQY
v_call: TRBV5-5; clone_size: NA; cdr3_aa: ASSLPSGSGELF
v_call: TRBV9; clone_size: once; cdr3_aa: ASSVEGQGGNEQF
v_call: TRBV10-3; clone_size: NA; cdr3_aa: AIRGDGQGLEAF
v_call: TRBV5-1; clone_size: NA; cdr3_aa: ASSLEPNTGELF
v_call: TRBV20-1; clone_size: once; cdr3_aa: SASAGGAGRWETQY
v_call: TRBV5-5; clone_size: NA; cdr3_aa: ASSSGTGTDTQY
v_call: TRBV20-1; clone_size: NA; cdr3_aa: SAKSGHEQY
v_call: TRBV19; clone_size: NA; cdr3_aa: ASSIDDPSYEQY
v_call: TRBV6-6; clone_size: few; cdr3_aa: ASSYSGREGYT
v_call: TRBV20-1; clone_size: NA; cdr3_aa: SASRGQVNTEAF
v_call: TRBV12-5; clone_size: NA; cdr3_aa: ASAPSLYRADTQY
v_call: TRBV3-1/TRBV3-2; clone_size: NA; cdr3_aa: ASSQDLRGQETQY
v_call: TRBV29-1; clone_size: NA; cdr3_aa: SVERGVGKLF
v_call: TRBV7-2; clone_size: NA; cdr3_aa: ASSLSYEQY
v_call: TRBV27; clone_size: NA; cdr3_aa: ASARLGTSIAYEQY
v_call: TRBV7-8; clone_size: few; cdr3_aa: FSAEMNTGELF
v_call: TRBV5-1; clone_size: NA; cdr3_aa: ASSQQETQY
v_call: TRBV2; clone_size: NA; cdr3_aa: ASSPGLAGGYEQY
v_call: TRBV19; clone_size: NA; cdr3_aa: ATASGVNYGELF
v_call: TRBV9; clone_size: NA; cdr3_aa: ASSDHPRTGGETQY
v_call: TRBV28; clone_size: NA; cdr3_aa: AIRGGAFYGYT
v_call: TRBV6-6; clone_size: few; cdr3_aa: ASSYTDRAGQPQH
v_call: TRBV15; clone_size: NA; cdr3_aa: ATSSRQGSGGYT
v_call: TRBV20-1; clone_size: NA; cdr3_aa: SASDYGYT
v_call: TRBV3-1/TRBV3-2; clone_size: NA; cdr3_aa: ASSQELAYEQF
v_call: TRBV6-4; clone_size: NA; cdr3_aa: ASPCRQGPPYGYT
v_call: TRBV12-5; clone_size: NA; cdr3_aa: ASVWQGSRNTEAF
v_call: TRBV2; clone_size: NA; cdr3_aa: ASSETVNQPQH
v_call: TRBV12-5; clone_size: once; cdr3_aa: ASGLYEGYGYT
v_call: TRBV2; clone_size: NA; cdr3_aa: ASSFQGNYGYT
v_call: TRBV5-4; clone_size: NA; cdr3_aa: ASSAGQNTEAF
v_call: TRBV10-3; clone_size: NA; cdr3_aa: AISATGRTSGRIYEQY
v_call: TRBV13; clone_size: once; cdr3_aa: ASSSLSGENTEAF
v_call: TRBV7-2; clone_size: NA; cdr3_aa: ASSFVTGGHRVRNTEAF